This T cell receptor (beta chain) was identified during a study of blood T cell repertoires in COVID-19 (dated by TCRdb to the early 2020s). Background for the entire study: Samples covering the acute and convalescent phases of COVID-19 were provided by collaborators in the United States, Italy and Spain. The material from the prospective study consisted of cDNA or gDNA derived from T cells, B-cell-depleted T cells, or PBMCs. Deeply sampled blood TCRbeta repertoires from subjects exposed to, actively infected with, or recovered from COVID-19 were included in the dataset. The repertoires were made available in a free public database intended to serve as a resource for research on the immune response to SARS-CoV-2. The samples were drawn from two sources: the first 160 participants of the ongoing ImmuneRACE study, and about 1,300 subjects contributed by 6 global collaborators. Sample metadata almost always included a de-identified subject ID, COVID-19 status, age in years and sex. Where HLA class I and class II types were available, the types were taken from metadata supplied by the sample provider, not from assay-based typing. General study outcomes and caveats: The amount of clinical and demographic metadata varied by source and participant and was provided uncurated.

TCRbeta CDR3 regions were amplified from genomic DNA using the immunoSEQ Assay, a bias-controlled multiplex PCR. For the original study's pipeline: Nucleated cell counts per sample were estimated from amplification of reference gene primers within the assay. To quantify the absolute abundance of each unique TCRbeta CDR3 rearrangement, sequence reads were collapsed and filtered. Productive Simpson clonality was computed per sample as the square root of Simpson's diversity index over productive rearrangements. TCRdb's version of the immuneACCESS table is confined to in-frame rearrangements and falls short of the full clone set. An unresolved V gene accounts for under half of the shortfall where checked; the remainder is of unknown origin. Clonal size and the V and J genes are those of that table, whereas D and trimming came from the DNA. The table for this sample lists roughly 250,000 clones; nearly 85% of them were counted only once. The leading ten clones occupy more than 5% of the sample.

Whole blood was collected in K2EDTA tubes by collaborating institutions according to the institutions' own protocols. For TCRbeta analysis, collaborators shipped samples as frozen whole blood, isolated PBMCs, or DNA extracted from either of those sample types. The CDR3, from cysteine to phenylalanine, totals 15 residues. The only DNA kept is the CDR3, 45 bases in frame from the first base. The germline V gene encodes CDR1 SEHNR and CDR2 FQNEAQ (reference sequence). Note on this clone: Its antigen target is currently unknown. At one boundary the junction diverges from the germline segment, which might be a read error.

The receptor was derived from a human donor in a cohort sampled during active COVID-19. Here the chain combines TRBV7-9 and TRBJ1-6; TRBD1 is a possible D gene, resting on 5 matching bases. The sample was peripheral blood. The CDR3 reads CASTLSGTRGSPLHF. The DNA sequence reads TGTGCCAGCACCTTAAGCGGGACGCGCGGTTCACCCCTCCACTTT. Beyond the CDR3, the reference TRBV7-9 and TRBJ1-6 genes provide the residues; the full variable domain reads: DTGVSQNPRHKITKRGQNVTFRCDPISEHNRLYWYRQTLGQGPEFLTYFQNEAQLEKSRLLSDRFSAERPKGSFSTLEIQRTEQGDSAMYLCASTLSGTRGSPLHFGNGTRLTVT.